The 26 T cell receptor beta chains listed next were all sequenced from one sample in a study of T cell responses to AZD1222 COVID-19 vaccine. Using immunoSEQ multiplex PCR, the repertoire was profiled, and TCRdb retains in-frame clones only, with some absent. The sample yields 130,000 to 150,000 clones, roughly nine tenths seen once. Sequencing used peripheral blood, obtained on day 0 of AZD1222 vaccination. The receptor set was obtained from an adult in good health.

CDR3 residues: CASKVQRQGFYEQYF. The CDR3 DNA reads as TGTGCCAGCAAGGTCCAGAGACAGGGGTTTTACGAGCAGTACTTC. The V gene is TRBV6-5, the J gene TRBJ2-7; 8 nucleotides match TRBD1. V trimming: 7 bases; J trimming: 4 bases; junction bases outside the gene matches: 12. The CDR3 has 15 residues. Germline CDR1 MNHEY, CDR2 SVGAGI.

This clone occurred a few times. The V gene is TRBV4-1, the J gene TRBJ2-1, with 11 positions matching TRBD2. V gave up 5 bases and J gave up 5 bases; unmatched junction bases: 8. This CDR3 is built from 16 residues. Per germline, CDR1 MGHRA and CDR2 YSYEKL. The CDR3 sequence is CASSFVAGGSNNEQFF. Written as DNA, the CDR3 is TGCGCCAGCAGCTTCGTAGCGGGAGGGAGTAACAATGAGCAGTTCTTC.

The CDR3 DNA sequence: TGTGCCAGCAGTAACGATGGAGGGTACAATTCACCCCTCCACTTT. It codes for CASSNDGGYNSPLHF. The chain combines TRBV28 with TRBJ1-6; D remains unclear. This CDR3 has 15 residues. V was cut by 5 bases and J by 7 bases, with 15 bases left in between. CDR1 is MDHEN, CDR2 SYDVKM, per germline.

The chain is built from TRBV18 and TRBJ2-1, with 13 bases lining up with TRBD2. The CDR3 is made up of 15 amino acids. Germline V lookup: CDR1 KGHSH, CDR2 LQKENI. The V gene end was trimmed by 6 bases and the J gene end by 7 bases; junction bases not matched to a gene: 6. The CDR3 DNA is TGTGCCAGCTCCCGAGGACTAGCGGGAGAAAATGAGCAGTTCTTC. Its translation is CASSRGLAGENEQFF.

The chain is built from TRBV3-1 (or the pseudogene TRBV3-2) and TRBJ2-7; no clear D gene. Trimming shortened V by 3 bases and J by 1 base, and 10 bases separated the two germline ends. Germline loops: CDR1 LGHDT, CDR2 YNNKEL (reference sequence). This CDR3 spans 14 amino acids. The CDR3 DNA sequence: TGTGCCAGCAGCCATCCCGGGTCTTCCTACGAGCAGTACTTC. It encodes CASSHPGSSYEQYF.

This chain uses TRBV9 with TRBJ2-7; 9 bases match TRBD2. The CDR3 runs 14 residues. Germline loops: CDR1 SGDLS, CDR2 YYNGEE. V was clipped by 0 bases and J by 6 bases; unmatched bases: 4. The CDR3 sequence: CASSVVAGVAEQYF. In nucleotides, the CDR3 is TGTGCCAGCAGCGTAGTAGCGGGAGTTGCCGAGCAGTACTTC.

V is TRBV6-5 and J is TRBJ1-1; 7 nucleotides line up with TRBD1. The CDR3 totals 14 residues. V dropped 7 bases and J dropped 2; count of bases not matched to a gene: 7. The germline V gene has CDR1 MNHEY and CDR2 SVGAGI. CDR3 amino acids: CASKMTGLNTEAFF. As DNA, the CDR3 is TGTGCCAGCAAGATGACAGGGCTTAACACTGAAGCTTTCTTT.

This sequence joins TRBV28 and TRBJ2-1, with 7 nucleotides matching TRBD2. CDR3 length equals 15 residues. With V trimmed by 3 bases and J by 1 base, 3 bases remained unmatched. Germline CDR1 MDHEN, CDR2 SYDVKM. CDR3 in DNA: TGTGCCAGCAGTTTTGGCGGGAGTTCCTACAATGAGCAGTTCTTC. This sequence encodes CASSFGGSSYNEQFF. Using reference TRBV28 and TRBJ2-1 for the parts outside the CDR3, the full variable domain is DVKVTQSSRYLVKRTGEKVFLECVQDMDHENMFWYRQDPGLGLRLIYFSYDVKMKEKGDIPEGYSVSREKKERFSLILESASTNQTSMYLCASSFGGSSYNEQFFGPGTRLTVL.

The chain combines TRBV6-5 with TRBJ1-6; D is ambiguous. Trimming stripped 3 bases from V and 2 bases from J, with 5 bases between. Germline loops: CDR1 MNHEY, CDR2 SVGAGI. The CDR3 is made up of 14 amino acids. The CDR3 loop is CASSYSPYNSPLHF. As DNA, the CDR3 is TGTGCCAGCAGTTATAGTCCCTATAATTCACCCCTCCACTTT.

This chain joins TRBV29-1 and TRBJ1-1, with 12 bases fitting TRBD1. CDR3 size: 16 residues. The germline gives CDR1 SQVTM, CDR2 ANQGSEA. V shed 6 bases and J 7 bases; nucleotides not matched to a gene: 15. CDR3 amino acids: CSVGFTGQGASGEAFF. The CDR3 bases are TGCAGCGTAGGTTTTACGGGACAGGGGGCATCGGGTGAAGCTTTCTTT.

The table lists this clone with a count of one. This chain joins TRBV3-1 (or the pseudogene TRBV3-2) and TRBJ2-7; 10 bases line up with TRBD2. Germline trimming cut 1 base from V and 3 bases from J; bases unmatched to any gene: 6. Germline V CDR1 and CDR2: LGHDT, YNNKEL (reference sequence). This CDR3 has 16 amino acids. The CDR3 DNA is TGTGCCAGCAGCCAAGTCTCTAGCGGGAGTAGCTACGAGCAGTACTTC. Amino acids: CASSQVSSGSSYEQYF.

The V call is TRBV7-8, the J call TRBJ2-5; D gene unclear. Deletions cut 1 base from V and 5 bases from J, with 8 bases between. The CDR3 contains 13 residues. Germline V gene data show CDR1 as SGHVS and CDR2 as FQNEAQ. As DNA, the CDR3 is TGTGCCAGCAGCTTAGTGGGTAGGGAGACCCAGTACTTC. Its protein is CASSLVGRETQYF. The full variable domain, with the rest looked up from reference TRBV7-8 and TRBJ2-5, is GAGVSQSPRYKVAKRGQDVALRCDPISGHVSLFWYQQALGQGPEFLTYFQNEAQLDKSGLPSDRFFAERPEGSVSTLKIQRTQQEDSAVYLCASSLVGRETQYFGPGTRLLVL.

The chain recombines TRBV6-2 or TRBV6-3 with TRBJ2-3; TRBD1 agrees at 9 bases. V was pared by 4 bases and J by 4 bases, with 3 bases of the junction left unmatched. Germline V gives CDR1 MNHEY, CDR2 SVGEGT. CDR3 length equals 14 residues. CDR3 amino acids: CASSSTGGADTQYF. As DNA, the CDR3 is TGTGCCAGCAGTTCGACAGGGGGGGCAGATACGCAGTATTTT.

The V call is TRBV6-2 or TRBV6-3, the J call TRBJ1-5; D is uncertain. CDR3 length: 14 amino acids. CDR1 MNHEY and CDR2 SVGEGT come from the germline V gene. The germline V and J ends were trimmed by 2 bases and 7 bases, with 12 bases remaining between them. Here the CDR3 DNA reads TGTGCCAGCAGTTACGTAGCGGGCGAACAGCCCCAGCATTTT. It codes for CASSYVAGEQPQHF.

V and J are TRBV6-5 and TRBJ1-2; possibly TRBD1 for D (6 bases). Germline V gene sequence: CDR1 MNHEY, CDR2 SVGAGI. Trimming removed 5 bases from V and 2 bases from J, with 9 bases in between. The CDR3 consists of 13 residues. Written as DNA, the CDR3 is TGTGCCAGCAGTACACAGGGAAACTATGGCTACACCTTC. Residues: CASSTQGNYGYTF.

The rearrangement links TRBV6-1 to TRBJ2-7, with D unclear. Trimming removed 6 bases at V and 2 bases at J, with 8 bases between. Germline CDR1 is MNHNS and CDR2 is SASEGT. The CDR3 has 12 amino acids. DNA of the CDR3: TGTGCCAGCAGCCCCAGCACCTACGAGCAGTACTTC. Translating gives CASSPSTYEQYF.

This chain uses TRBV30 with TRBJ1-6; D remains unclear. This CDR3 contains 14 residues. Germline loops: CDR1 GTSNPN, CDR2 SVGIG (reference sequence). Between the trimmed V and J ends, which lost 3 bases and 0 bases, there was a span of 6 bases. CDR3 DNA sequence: TGTGCCTGGAGCAGAAGCTCCTATAATTCACCCCTCCACTTT. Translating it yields CAWSRSSYNSPLHF.

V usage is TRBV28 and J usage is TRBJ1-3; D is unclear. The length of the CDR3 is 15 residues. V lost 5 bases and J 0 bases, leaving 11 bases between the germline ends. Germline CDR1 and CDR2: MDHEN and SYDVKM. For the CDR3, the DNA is TGTGCCAGCAGTGTAGGGAGGCACTCTGGAAACACCATATATTTT. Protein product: CASSVGRHSGNTIYF. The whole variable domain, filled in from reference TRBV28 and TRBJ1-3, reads DVKVTQSSRYLVKRTGEKVFLECVQDMDHENMFWYRQDPGLGLRLIYFSYDVKMKEKGDIPEGYSVSREKKERFSLILESASTNQTSMYLCASSVGRHSGNTIYFGEGSWLTVV.

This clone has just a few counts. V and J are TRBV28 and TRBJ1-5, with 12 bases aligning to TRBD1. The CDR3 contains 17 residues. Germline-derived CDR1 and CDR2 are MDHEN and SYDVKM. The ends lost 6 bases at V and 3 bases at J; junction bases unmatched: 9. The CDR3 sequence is CASRGDRGRGANQPQHF. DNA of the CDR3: TGTGCCAGCAGGGGGGACAGGGGGCGCGGGGCCAATCAGCCCCAGCATTTT.

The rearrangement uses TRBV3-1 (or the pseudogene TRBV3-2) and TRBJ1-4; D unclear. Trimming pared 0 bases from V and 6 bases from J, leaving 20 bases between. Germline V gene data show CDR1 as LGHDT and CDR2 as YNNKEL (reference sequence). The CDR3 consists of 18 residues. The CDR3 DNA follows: TGTGCCAGCAGCCAAGATAGGCAGCCCTATACTTCAGATGAAAAACTGTTTTTT. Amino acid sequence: CASSQDRQPYTSDEKLFF.

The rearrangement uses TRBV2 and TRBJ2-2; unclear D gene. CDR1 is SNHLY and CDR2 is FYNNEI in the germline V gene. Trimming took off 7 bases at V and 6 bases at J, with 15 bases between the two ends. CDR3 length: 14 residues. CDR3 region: CASMSSRSSGELFF. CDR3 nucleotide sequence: TGTGCCAGCATGTCATCTAGGTCGTCCGGGGAGCTGTTTTTT.

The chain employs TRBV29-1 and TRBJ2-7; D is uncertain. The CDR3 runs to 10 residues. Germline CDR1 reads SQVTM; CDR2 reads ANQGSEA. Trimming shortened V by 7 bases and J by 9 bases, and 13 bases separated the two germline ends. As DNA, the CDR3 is TGCAGCGCCGGAGTAGTAGCGCAGTACTTC. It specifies CSAGVVAQYF.

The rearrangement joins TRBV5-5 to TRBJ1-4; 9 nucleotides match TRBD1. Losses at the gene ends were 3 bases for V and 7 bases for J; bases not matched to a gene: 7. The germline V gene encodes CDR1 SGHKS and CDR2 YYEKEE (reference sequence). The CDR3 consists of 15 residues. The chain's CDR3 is CASSSGTGRFEKLFF. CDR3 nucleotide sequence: TGTGCCAGCAGCTCAGGGACAGGGAGATTTGAAAAACTGTTTTTT. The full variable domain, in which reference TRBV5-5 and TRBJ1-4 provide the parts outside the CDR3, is DAGVTQSPTHLIKTRGQQVTLRCSPISGHKSVSWYQQVLGQGPQFIFQYYEKEERGRGNFPDRFSARQFPNYSSELNVNALLLGDSALYLCASSSGTGRFEKLFFGSGTQLSVL.

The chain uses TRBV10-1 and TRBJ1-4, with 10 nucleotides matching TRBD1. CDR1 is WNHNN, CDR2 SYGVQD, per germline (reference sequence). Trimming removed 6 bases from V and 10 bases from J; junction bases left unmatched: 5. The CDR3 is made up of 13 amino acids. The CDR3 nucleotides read TGCGCCAGCAGGGTCAGGACAGGGGGAAAACTGTTTTTT. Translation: CASRVRTGGKLFF.

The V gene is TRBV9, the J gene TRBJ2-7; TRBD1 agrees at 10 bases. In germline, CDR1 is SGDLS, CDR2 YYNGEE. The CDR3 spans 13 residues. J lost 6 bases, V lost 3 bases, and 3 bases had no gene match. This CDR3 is CASSAGQGGEQYF. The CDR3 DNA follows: TGTGCCAGCAGCGCAGGACAGGGGGGCGAGCAGTACTTC.

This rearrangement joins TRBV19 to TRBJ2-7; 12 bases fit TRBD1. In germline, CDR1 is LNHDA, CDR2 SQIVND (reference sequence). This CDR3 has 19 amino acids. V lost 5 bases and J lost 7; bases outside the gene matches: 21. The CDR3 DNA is TGTGCCAGTAGTCCCTATGTTGGGGGGGACAGGGGGCTGTTGGAAGAGCAGTACTTC. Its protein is CASSPYVGGDRGLLEEQYF.